The 11 T cell receptor beta chains presented below share a single source sample, sequenced in a study of T cell repertoires in cytomegalovirus infection. The antigens these receptors bind are not known. TCRdb passed the reads through MiXCR, listing each CDR3 protein once. This repertoire shows around 540,000 distinct CDR3 sequences, 30% to 35% found once; its top ten account for about a sixth. This specimen was cultured PBMCs, taken from culture after CMV antigen stimulation. The origin of the receptors is a human donor in good health (CMV status not recorded). Some clones in this sample may be carry-over from other donors' samples.

This clonotype appeared a single time. V and J are TRBV20-1 and TRBJ1-2, with 9 nucleotides matching TRBD1. This CDR3 spans 17 amino acids. V was clipped by 1 base and J by 4 bases; unmatched bases: 13. CDR1 DFQATT and CDR2 SNEGSKA come from the germline V gene (reference sequence). The CDR3 sequence: CSARVPGQGPSIYGYTF. Written as DNA, the CDR3 is TGCAGTGCTAGAGTCCCGGGACAGGGCCCCTCCATCTATGGCTACACCTTC.

This clonotype was seen a few times. The chain links TRBV25-1 to TRBJ2-5; perhaps TRBD1 as D (6 bases). The CDR3 totals 10 residues. Trimming removed 7 bases at V and 7 bases at J, with 7 bases between. Germline CDR1 reads MGHDK; CDR2 reads SYGVNS. The chain's CDR3 is CASMGATQYF. In nucleotides, the CDR3 is TGTGCCAGCATGGGGGCGACCCAGTACTTC.

This clonotype was seen a few times. The chain couples TRBV19 to TRBJ1-5; D remains ambiguous. The ends were cut back, 5 bases at V and 0 bases at J, with 8 bases in the middle. The germline V gene encodes CDR1 LNHDA and CDR2 SQIVND (reference sequence). The CDR3 runs 14 residues. The CDR3 loop is CASSAANSNQPQHF. The CDR3 region has the DNA TGTGCCAGTAGTGCAGCTAATAGCAATCAGCCCCAGCATTTT.

In this sample, this clonotype turned up a few times. The V call is TRBV18, the J call TRBJ2-5; no firm D call. From germline, CDR1 is KGHSH and CDR2 LQKENI. V was pared by 3 bases and J by 1 base, with 12 bases between. There are 15 residues in the CDR3. The CDR3: CASSPTVRAQETQYF. The CDR3 nucleotides are TGTGCCAGCTCACCTACTGTCCGGGCCCAAGAGACCCAGTACTTC.

The V call is TRBV14, the J call TRBJ2-4; TRBD2 agrees at 7 bases. The J segment lost 0 bases and the V segment lost 4 bases, leaving 9 bases of the junction unmatched. This CDR3 spans 17 amino acids. Germline CDR1 SGHDN, CDR2 FVKESK. CDR3 residues: CASSPERGFGAKNIQYF. DNA for the CDR3: TGTGCCAGCAGCCCAGAGCGGGGATTTGGAGCCAAAAACATTCAGTACTTC.

This clonotype has a handful of counts. The chain recombines TRBV12-5 with TRBJ2-1, with 9 bases matching TRBD1. The CDR3 consists of 14 residues. V was clipped by 4 bases and J by 4 bases; unmatched bases: 2. CDR1 LGHNT and CDR2 FRNRAP come from the germline V gene. The CDR3 sequence is CASGSGQGYNEQFF. The CDR3 bases are TGTGCTAGTGGTTCGGGACAGGGATACAATGAGCAGTTCTTC.

J is TRBJ2-7 and V is TRBV24-1; a possible D gene is TRBD1 (5 bases). Trimming cost V 4 bases and J 5 bases, with 14 bases left between them. This CDR3 is built from 14 residues. Germline V gene lookup returns CDR1 KGHDR and CDR2 SFDVKD. CDR3 coding DNA: TGTGCCACCAGTGACCCAGGACACGGCCACGAGCAGTACTTC. This codes for CATSDPGHGHEQYF.

The chain couples TRBV10-1 to TRBJ2-3, with 11 bases fitting TRBD2. Germline-derived CDR1 and CDR2 are WNHNN and SYGVQD (reference sequence). The length of the CDR3 is 17 residues. V lost 0 bases, J lost 3 bases, and 5 bases stayed unmatched. The CDR3 nucleotides read TGCGCCAGCAGTGAGTCGAGACTAGCGGGGTCAACAGATACGCAGTATTTT. It codes for CASSESRLAGSTDTQYF.

This clonotype was counted a few times. The J gene is TRBJ1-2, the V gene TRBV24-1, with D hard to call. V was pared by 3 bases and J by 3 bases, with 7 bases between. The CDR3 totals 13 residues. Germline lookup yields CDR1 KGHDR and CDR2 SFDVKD. CDR3 protein: CATSDDTDYGYTF. The DNA of the CDR3 is TGTGCCACCAGTGATGACACCGACTATGGCTACACCTTC.

This clonotype was recorded a few times. The V and J genes are TRBV28 and TRBJ2-6, with D maybe TRBD2 (6 bases). V dropped 7 bases and J dropped 2 bases, with 6 bases sitting between them. This CDR3 has 13 amino acids. Germline CDR1 is MDHEN and CDR2 is SYDVKM. The CDR3 bases are TGTGCCAGCACGGGGGCTGGGGCCAACGTCCTGACTTTC. Translating it yields CASTGAGANVLTF.

The J gene is TRBJ2-3, the V gene TRBV11-2, with D perhaps TRBD1 or TRBD2 (5 bases each). The CDR3 spans 14 residues. The V end lost 5 bases, the J end lost 4 bases, and 13 bases lay between the germline ends. Germline CDR1 SGHAT, CDR2 FQNNGV. In DNA, the CDR3 is TGTGCCAGCAGCGGATCCGGGGCCGCAGATACGCAGTATTTT. Residues: CASSGSGAADTQYF.